One and the same sample provided the 19 T cell receptor beta chains below, sequenced in a study of blood T cell repertoires in COVID-19. The table came from immunoSEQ multiplex PCR; TCRdb's copy has only in-frame clones and leaves some out. This sample yields under 450,000 clones, of which 70% to 90% are seen a single time; 7.1% belongs to the top ten. Material for sequencing was peripheral blood. The origin of the receptors is a woman in her sixties or seventies with COVID-19, enrolled during active disease.

The genes are TRBV18 and TRBJ1-1, with 9 bases that match TRBD1. Germline CDR1 is KGHSH and CDR2 is LQKENI. CDR3 length: 13 residues. The junction had 8 bases not matched to a gene; V was cut back by 3 bases and J by 12 bases. Here the CDR3 reads CASSPPGQGRTFF. The CDR3 region has the DNA TGTGCCAGCTCACCCCCGGGACAGGGAAGAACTTTCTTT.

Points on this clone: Other DNA sequences of this sample code for an identical CDR3. The chain carries TRBV19 and TRBJ2-7; D gene ambiguous. This CDR3 is 14 amino acids long. Germline CDR1 is LNHDA and CDR2 is SQIVND (reference sequence). The V end lost 3 bases, the J end lost 3 bases, and 12 bases lay between the germline ends. The DNA for the CDR3 is TGTGCCAGTAGTATGGGCCAGATCCACTACGAGCAGTACTTC. Its translation is CASSMGQIHYEQYF.

The chain links TRBV4-1 to TRBJ1-2; 7 nucleotides agree with TRBD1. V lost 4 bases to trimming and J lost 4 bases; unmatched junction nucleotides: 9. This CDR3 has 15 amino acids. Germline loops: CDR1 MGHRA, CDR2 YSYEKL. CDR3 nucleotide sequence: TGCGCCAGCAGCCCAGAGACAGGGTCGAGCTATGGCTACACCTTC. This sequence encodes CASSPETGSSYGYTF.

The CDR3 reads CASSHVGGRHYEQYF. The CDR3 DNA reads TGTGCCAGCAGCCATGTCGGTGGCAGGCATTACGAGCAGTACTTC. The V and J genes are TRBV3-1 (or the pseudogene TRBV3-2) and TRBJ2-7, with D uncertain. The CDR3 is made up of 15 amino acids. The germline V gene encodes CDR1 LGHDT and CDR2 YNNKEL (reference sequence). Trimming stripped 3 bases from V and 4 bases from J, with 16 bases between.

This chain links TRBV4-3 with TRBJ1-1, with TRBD1 matching 8 bases. The germline V gene encodes CDR1 LGHNA and CDR2 YSLEER. There are 12 residues in the CDR3. The V segment lost 4 bases and the J segment 7 bases; nucleotides outside the gene matches: 2. The CDR3 DNA reads as TGCGCCAGCAGCCCGACAGGGGATGAAGCTTTCTTT. Translated, it gives CASSPTGDEAFF.

The chain is built from TRBV5-1 and TRBJ2-5; 7 bases align to TRBD1. CDR3 length: 14 residues. The trim removed 5 bases at V and 2 bases at J, leaving 6 bases unmatched. Germline lookup yields CDR1 SGHRS and CDR2 YFSETQ. CDR3 DNA: TGCGCCAGCAGTACAGGGACAGTTCAAGAGACCCAGTACTTC. This gives the protein CASSTGTVQETQYF.

The chain couples TRBV7-2 to TRBJ2-7; 7 nucleotides align to TRBD2. The CDR3 has 14 amino acids. Germline assignment: CDR1 SGHTA and CDR2 FQGNSA. The V segment lost 1 base and the J segment 3 bases; nucleotides outside the gene matches: 3. The CDR3 DNA follows: TGTGCCAGCAGCTTAGTCGGGGGGAGCTACGAGCAGTACTTC. It is translated as CASSLVGGSYEQYF.

The V gene is TRBV7-9, the J gene TRBJ2-3, with D possibly being TRBD2 (6 bases). The CDR3 is 13 residues long. The germline V gene has CDR1 SEHNR and CDR2 FQNEAQ (reference sequence). Trimming removed 5 bases at V and 14 bases at J, with 20 bases between. This CDR3 reads CASSPPGGRLGYF. The CDR3 DNA reads TGTGCCAGCAGCCCCCCTGGAGGGAGGTTGGGGTATTTT.

V gene TRBV11-1 combines with J gene TRBJ1-1, with a possible D match to TRBD1 (6 bases). Germline loops: CDR1 SGHAT, CDR2 FQDESV (reference sequence). The CDR3 sequence is 13 residues long. Trimming removed 5 bases from V and 4 bases from J, with 11 bases in between. The CDR3 region has the DNA TGTGCCAGCAGCCACAGGGTGGCCACTGAAGCTTTCTTT. Amino acids: CASSHRVATEAFF.

This clone was observed a handful of times. V and J are TRBV19 and TRBJ1-5; the D gene is possibly TRBD1 (5 bases). This CDR3 has 15 amino acids. Germline V lookup: CDR1 LNHDA, CDR2 SQIVND (reference sequence). Trimming shortened V by 3 bases and J by 6 bases, and 15 bases separated the two germline ends. The CDR3 nucleotides read TGTGCCAGTAGTATGGGGACTTTGGGCGTTCAGCCCCAGCATTTT. Protein product: CASSMGTLGVQPQHF.

The chain couples TRBV4-2 to TRBJ2-3; D perhaps matches TRBD2 (6 bases). V was trimmed by 4 bases and J by 3 bases, leaving 8 bases between them. Germline CDR1 reads LGHNA; CDR2 reads YNFKEQ. The CDR3 has 13 amino acids. The CDR3 sequence is CASSRGTTDTQYF. The DNA of the CDR3 is TGTGCCAGCAGCCGGGGGACTACAGATACGCAGTATTTT.

The chain employs TRBV4-3 and TRBJ2-1; 8 bases align to TRBD2. The germline gives CDR1 LGHNA, CDR2 YSLEER. This CDR3 comprises 16 residues. V lost 0 bases to trimming and J lost 10 bases; unmatched junction nucleotides: 11. The CDR3 region is CASSQDMGLAGPEQFF. The CDR3 coding sequence is TGCGCCAGCAGCCAAGATATGGGGCTAGCGGGCCCCGAGCAGTTCTTC.

The V and J genes are TRBV5-1 and TRBJ1-6, with 9 bases that match TRBD1. From germline, CDR1 is SGHRS and CDR2 YFSETQ. The junction had 6 bases not matched to a gene; V was cut back by 4 bases and J by 10 bases. The CDR3 has 14 amino acids. This CDR3 is CASSDGQGRSPLHF. The CDR3 nucleotides are TGCGCCAGCAGCGATGGACAGGGGAGGTCACCCCTCCACTTT.

The V gene is TRBV7-6, the J gene TRBJ1-1; TRBD1 agrees at 8 bases. CDR1 is SGHVS, CDR2 FNYEAQ, per germline. The CDR3 runs 14 residues. After removal of 1 base from V and 8 bases from J, the junction contained 6 bases not matched to a gene. CDR3 sequence: CASSLVGQGIEAFF. CDR3 in DNA: TGTGCCAGCAGCTTAGTAGGACAGGGAATCGAAGCTTTCTTT.

The rearrangement links TRBV11-3 to TRBJ2-1, with 8 positions matching TRBD2. The CDR3 has 17 amino acids. J was trimmed by 4 bases and V by 0 bases; bases with no gene match: 8. Germline V gene sequence: CDR1 SGHNT, CDR2 YENEEA. The CDR3 loop reads CASSLEPVSGGYNEQFF. The CDR3 DNA reads as TGTGCCAGCAGCTTAGAGCCAGTCAGCGGGGGTTACAATGAGCAGTTCTTC.

The chain joins TRBV2 to TRBJ1-2; 9 bases match TRBD1. This CDR3 has 13 residues. Trimming cost V 9 bases and J 6 bases; bases outside gene matches: 8. Germline assignment: CDR1 SNHLY and CDR2 FYNNEI. CDR3 DNA sequence: TGTGCCAGGCGGGACAGGGATGTGAATGGCTACACCTTC. This sequence encodes CARRDRDVNGYTF.

Many counts were recorded for this clone. V usage is TRBV30 and J usage is TRBJ1-3, with 7 nucleotides matching TRBD1. Germline CDR1 is GTSNPN and CDR2 is SVGIG (reference sequence). Unmatched junction bases numbered 18, after V lost 4 bases and J lost 0 bases. The CDR3 runs 19 residues. This CDR3 is CAWNVDRFYRVTSGNTIYF. The CDR3 nucleotides read TGTGCCTGGAATGTGGACAGGTTCTATAGGGTGACCTCTGGAAACACCATATATTTT.

The rearrangement uses TRBV5-8 and TRBJ1-1, with TRBD1 as a possible D gene (6 bases). CDR1 and CDR2 (germline): SGHTS, YDEGEE. The CDR3 spans 15 residues. With 4 bases removed from V and 3 bases from J, the gap between germline ends came to 16 bases. The CDR3 region is CASSRSQQGYTEAFF. CDR3 nucleotides: TGTGCCAGCAGCCGTTCCCAACAGGGTTACACTGAAGCTTTCTTT. The full variable domain, completed using reference TRBV5-8 and TRBJ1-1, is EAGVTQSPTHLIKTRGQQATLRCSPISGHTSVYWYQQALGLGLQFLLWYDEGEERNRGNFPPRFSGRQFPNYSSELNVNALELEDSALYLCASSRSQQGYTEAFFGQGTRLTVV.

This sequence joins TRBV12-3 or TRBV12-4 and TRBJ1-1; D gene uncertain. This CDR3 contains 13 residues. V lost 5 bases to trimming and J lost 3 bases, with 10 bases between them. CDR3 in DNA: TGTGCCAGCAGTGAGGTGGGAGACACTGAAGCTTTCTTT. Amino acids: CASSEVGDTEAFF.